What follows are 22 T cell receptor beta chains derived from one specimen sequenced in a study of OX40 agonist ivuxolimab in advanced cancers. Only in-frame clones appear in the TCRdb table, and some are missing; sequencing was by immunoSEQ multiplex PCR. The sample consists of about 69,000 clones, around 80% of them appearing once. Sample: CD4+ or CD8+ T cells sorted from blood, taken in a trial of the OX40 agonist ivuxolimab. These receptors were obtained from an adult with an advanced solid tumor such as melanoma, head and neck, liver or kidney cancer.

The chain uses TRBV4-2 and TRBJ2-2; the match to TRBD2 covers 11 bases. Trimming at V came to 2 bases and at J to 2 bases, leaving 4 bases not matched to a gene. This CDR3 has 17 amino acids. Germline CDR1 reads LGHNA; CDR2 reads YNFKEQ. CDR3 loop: CASSQKGLAVNTGELFF. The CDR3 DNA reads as TGTGCCAGCAGCCAAAAGGGACTAGCGGTCAACACCGGGGAGCTGTTTTTT.

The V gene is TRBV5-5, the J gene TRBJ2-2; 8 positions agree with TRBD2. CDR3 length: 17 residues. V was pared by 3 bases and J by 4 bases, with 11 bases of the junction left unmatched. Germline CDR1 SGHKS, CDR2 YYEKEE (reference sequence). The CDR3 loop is CASSSVFSSGPTGELFF. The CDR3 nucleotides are TGTGCCAGCAGCTCGGTATTCTCTAGCGGGCCCACCGGGGAGCTGTTTTTT. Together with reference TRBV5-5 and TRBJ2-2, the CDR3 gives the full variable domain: DAGVTQSPTHLIKTRGQQVTLRCSPISGHKSVSWYQQVLGQGPQFIFQYYEKEERGRGNFPDRFSARQFPNYSSELNVNALLLGDSALYLCASSSVFSSGPTGELFFGEGSRLTVL.

The CDR3 region is CASSASGGNTEAFF. CDR3 sequence (DNA): TGTGCCAGCAGTGCCTCAGGGGGAAACACTGAAGCTTTCTTT. The V gene is TRBV6-4, the J gene TRBJ1-1, with TRBD1 matching over 7 bases. J gave up 2 bases and V 4 bases, and 4 bases lay outside the gene matches. In germline, CDR1 is MRHNA, CDR2 SNTAGT. The CDR3 contains 14 residues.

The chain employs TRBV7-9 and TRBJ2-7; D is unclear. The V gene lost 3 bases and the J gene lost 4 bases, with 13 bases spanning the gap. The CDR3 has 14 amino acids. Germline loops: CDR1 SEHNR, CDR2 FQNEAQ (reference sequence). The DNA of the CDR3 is TGTGCCAGCAGCTTGGTGCCCTCTAGGTACGAGCAGTACTTC. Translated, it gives CASSLVPSRYEQYF.

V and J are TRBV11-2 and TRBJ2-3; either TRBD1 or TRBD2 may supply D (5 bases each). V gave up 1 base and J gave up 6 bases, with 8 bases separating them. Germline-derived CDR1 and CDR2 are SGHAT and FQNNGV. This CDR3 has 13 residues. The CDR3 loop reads CASSLGRGDTQYF. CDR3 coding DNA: TGTGCCAGCAGCTTAGGCCGGGGCGATACGCAGTATTTT.

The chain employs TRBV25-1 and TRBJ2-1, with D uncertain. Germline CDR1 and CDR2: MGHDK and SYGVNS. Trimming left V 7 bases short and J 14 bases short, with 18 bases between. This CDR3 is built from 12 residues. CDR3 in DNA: TGTGCCAGCACTCACCAGTTACAATGGAAGTTCTTC. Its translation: CASTHQLQWKFF.

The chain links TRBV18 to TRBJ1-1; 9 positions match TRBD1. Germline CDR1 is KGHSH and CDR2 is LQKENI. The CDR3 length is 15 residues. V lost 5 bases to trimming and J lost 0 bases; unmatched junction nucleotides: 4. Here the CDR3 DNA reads TGTGCCAGCTCATCGGGACAGGGAATGAACACTGAAGCTTTCTTT. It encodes CASSSGQGMNTEAFF.

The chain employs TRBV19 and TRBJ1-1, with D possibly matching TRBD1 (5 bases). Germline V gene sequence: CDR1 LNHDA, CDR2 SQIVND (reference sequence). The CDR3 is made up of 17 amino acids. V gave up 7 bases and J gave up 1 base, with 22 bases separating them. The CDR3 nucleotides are TGTGCCAGTACCCAAGTGCGGGGGAGGGCTAGGAACACTGAAGCTTTCTTT. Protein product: CASTQVRGRARNTEAFF.

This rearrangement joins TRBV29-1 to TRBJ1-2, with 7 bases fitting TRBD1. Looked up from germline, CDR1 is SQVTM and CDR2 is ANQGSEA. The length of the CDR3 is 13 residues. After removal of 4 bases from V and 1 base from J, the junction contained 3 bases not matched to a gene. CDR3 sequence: CSVAHRGNYGYTF. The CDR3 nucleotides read TGCAGCGTTGCTCACAGGGGTAACTATGGCTACACCTTC.

The CDR3 nucleotides are TGTGCCAGCAGCCCCCCGGGTGGGCCCCTCTCCTACGAGCAGTACTTC. It translates to CASSPPGGPLSYEQYF. The chain uses TRBV7-2 and TRBJ2-7; D ambiguous. CDR3 size: 16 residues. Trimming removed 5 bases at V and 0 bases at J, with 17 bases between. Looked up from germline, CDR1 is SGHTA and CDR2 is FQGNSA.

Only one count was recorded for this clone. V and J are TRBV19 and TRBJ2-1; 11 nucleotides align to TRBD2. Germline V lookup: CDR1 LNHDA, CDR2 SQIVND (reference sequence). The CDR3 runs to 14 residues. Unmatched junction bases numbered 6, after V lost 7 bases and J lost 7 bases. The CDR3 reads CASISSGRRNEQFF. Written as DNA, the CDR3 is TGTGCCAGTATCTCTAGCGGGAGGAGGAATGAGCAGTTCTTC. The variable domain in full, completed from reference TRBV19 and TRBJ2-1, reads DGGITQSPKYLFRKEGQNVTLSCEQNLNHDAMYWYRQDPGQGLRLIYYSQIVNDFQKGDIAEGYSVSREKKESFPLTVTSAQKNPTAFYLCASISSGRRNEQFFGPGTRLTVL.

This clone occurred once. This CDR3 reads CASSPRNIVYGYTF. The CDR3 bases are TGTGCCAGCTCACCTCGGAACATTGTCTATGGCTACACCTTC. This chain joins TRBV18 and TRBJ1-2, with no clear D. V gave up 3 bases and J gave up 4 bases, with 12 bases separating them. The CDR3 has 14 residues. The germline V gene has CDR1 KGHSH and CDR2 LQKENI.

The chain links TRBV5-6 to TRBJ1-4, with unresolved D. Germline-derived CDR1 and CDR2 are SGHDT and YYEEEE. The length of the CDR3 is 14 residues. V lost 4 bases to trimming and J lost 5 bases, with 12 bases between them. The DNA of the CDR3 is TGTGCCAGCAGCGCCTGGCCCCTAAATGAAAAACTGTTTTTT. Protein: CASSAWPLNEKLFF.

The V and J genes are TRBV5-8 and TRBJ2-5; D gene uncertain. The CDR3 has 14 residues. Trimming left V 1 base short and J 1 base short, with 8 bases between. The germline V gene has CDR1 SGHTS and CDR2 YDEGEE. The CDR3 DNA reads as TGTGCCAGCAGCTTGATGTCAGGCCAAGAGACCCAGTACTTC. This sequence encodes CASSLMSGQETQYF.

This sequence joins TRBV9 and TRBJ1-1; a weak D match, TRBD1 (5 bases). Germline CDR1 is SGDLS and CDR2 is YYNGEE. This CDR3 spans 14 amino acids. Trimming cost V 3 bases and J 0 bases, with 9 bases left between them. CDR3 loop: CASSAGSMNTEAFF. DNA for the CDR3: TGTGCCAGCAGCGCAGGGTCTATGAACACTGAAGCTTTCTTT.

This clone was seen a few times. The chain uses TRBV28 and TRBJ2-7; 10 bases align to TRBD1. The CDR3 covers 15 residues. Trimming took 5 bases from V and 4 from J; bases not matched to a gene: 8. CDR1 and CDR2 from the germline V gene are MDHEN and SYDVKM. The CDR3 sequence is CASSQGDRGEYEQYF. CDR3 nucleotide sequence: TGTGCCAGCAGTCAAGGGGACAGGGGTGAGTACGAGCAGTACTTC.

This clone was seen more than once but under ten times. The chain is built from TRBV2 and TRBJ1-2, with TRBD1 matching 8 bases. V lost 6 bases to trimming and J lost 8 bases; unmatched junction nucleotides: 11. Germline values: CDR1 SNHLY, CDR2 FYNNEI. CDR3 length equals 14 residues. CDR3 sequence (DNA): TGTGCCAGCAGAAGGACAGGGAAGGTCTGGGGCTACACCTTC. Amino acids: CASRRTGKVWGYTF.

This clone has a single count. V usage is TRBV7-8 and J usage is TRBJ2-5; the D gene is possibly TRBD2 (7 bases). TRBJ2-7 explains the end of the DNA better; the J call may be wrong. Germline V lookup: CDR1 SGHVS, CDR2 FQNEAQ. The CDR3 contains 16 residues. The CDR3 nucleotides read TGTGCCAGCAGCTTAGGTTTGGTGCGGGGGCCCTACGAGCAGTACTTC. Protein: CASSLGLVRGPYEQYF.

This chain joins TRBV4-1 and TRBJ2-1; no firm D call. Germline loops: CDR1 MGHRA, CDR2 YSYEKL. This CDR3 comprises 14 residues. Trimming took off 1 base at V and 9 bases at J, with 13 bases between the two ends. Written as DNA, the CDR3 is TGCGCCAGCAGCCAAGTTTATTTCTTCAGTGAGCAGTTCTTC. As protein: CASSQVYFFSEQFF.

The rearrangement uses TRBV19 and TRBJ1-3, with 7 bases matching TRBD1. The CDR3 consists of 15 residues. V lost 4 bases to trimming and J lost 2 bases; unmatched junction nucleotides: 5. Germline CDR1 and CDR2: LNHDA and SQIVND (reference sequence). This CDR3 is CASSTPTGTGNTIYF. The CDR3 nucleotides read TGTGCCAGTAGTACCCCGACAGGGACTGGAAACACCATATATTTT. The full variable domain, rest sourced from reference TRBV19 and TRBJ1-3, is DGGITQSPKYLFRKEGQNVTLSCEQNLNHDAMYWYRQDPGQGLRLIYYSQIVNDFQKGDIAEGYSVSREKKESFPLTVTSAQKNPTAFYLCASSTPTGTGNTIYFGEGSWLTVV.

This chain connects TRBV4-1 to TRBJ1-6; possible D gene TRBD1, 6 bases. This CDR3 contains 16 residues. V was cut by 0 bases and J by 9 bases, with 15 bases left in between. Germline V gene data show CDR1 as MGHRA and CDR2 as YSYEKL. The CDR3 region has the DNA TGCGCCAGCAGCCAAGATTCGGCAGGGGCTGCTTCACCCCTCCACTTT. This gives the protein CASSQDSAGAASPLHF.

The CDR3 DNA follows: TGTGCCAGCAGCCCAGGGACTAGCGGGAGTTACGAGACCCAGTACTTC. It codes for CASSPGTSGSYETQYF. The chain couples TRBV9 to TRBJ2-5; 14 nucleotides agree with TRBD2. Trimming removed 4 bases from V and 5 bases from J; junction bases left unmatched: 7. The CDR3 spans 16 residues. CDR1 and CDR2 (germline): SGDLS, YYNGEE.